These 18 T cell receptor beta chains were all obtained from the same sample, sequenced in a study of T cells in Graves' hyperthyroidism and ophthalmopathy. Researchers amplified the TCR beta CDR3 regions from RNA transcripts. In the first-round RT-PCR of the TCR CDR3, the HTBI primer set was used. TCRdb used MiXCR to reprocess the multiplex PCR reads, holding one entry per CDR3 protein. This table holds 650,000 to 750,000 distinct CDR3 sequences, 12% to 15% found once. The sequencing sample was made of blood. These receptor sequences come from a woman aged 18-29 years with Graves' hyperthyroidism.

In this sample, this clonotype turned up many times. The chain links TRBV6-1 to TRBJ1-2; D call uncertain. The CDR3 is 13 amino acids. In germline, CDR1 is MNHNS, CDR2 SASEGT. The germline V and J ends were trimmed by 5 bases and 5 bases, with 12 bases remaining between them. CDR3 sequence reads: CASSTPSGYGYTF. For the CDR3, the DNA is TGTGCCAGCAGTACTCCGTCGGGATATGGCTACACCTTC.

Notes on this clonotype: A much bigger clone sits one base away, suggesting this may be a read error. The CDR3 end shows no conserved phenylalanine or tryptophan, and so a read error is likely. This chain connects TRBV30 to TRBJ2-2; TRBD2 is a possible D gene (5 bases). V shed 4 bases and J shed 4 bases, with 13 bases lying between them. Germline V CDR1 and CDR2: GTSNPN, SVGIG (reference sequence). The CDR3 has 14 residues. The CDR3 here is CAWNGDYLTGELFL. CDR3 coding DNA: TGTGCCTGGAACGGTGACTATCTCACCGGGGAGCTGTTTTTA.

V usage is TRBV20-1 and J usage is TRBJ1-5, with 8 positions matching TRBD1. V lost 2 bases, J lost 0 bases, and 3 bases stayed unmatched. The germline gives CDR1 DFQATT, CDR2 SNEGSKA (reference sequence). CDR3 length equals 15 residues. In DNA form, the CDR3 reads TGCAGTGCTAGAAAGGGACAGGATAGCAATCAGCCCCAGCATTTT. This codes for CSARKGQDSNQPQHF.

CDR3 protein: CASSLDGPHTEAFF. CDR3 coding DNA: TGCGCCAGCAGCCTGGACGGTCCACACACTGAAGCTTTCTTT. This rearrangement joins TRBV5-1 to TRBJ1-1; no firm D call. CDR3 size: 14 residues. V lost 4 bases, J lost 3 bases, and 13 bases lay in between. In germline, CDR1 is SGHRS, CDR2 YFSETQ.

V usage is TRBV29-1 and J usage is TRBJ2-5; D is perhaps TRBD2 (6 bases). Germline lookup yields CDR1 SQVTM and CDR2 ANQGSEA. Between the trimmed V and J ends, which lost 5 bases and 5 bases, there was a span of 18 bases. The length of the CDR3 is 14 residues. CDR3 DNA: TGCAGCGTTCGAGGGCGCGGGACGCGGGAGACCCAGTACTTC. Amino acids: CSVRGRGTRETQYF. The full variable domain, its missing parts supplied by reference TRBV29-1 and TRBJ2-5, is SAVISQKPSRDICQRGTSLTIQCQVDSQVTMMFWYRQQPGQSLTLIATANQGSEATYESGFVIDKFPISRPNLTFSTLTVSNMSPEDSSIYLCSVRGRGTRETQYFGPGTRLLVL.

The chain combines TRBV30 with TRBJ2-3; no definite D call. The CDR3 sequence is 13 residues long. Trimming stripped 0 bases from V and 2 bases from J, with 6 bases between. CDR1 is GTSNPN and CDR2 is SVGIG in the germline V gene (reference sequence). CDR3 in amino acids: CAWSVQATDTQYF. The CDR3 DNA reads as TGTGCCTGGAGTGTACAAGCCACAGATACGCAGTATTTT.

In the case of this clonotype: Possible read error: a much larger clone is one base away. The genes are TRBV6-5 and TRBJ2-3, with D tentatively TRBD2 (6 bases). The CDR3 is 16 amino acids. Germline assignment: CDR1 MNHEY and CDR2 SVGAGI. The DNA for the CDR3 is TGTGCCAGCAGTTACTCGACTGGGGGGATCGCAGATAGGCAGTATTTT. Protein: CASSYSTGGIADRQYF.

The table lists this clonotype with many counts. The chain combines TRBV7-9 with TRBJ1-4; 9 nucleotides match TRBD1. CDR3 length: 14 residues. CDR1 and CDR2 from the germline V gene are SEHNR and FQNEAQ (reference sequence). With V trimmed by 4 bases and J by 8 bases, 5 bases remained unmatched. The CDR3 is CASSSGQGSEKLFF. The CDR3 bases are TGTGCCAGCAGCTCGGGACAGGGAAGCGAAAAACTGTTTTTT.

In this sample, this clonotype turned up many times. The chain links TRBV20-1 to TRBJ1-5, with D possibly TRBD1 on 6 matching bases. Deletions cut 3 bases from V and 2 bases from J, with 11 bases between. The germline V gene encodes CDR1 DFQATT and CDR2 SNEGSKA (reference sequence). The CDR3 is 14 residues long. The CDR3 coding sequence is TGCAGTGCTAGTTACGGGGGCGGCAATCAGCCCCAGCATTTT. Protein sequence: CSASYGGGNQPQHF.

This clonotype was counted at least ten times. This chain uses TRBV5-1 with TRBJ2-1; 10 bases align to TRBD2. The J segment lost 2 bases and the V segment lost 2 bases, leaving 1 base of the junction unmatched. The CDR3 is made up of 15 amino acids. The V gene's germline CDR1 is SGHRS and CDR2 YFSETQ. CDR3 nucleotide sequence: TGCGCCAGCAGCTTTACTAGCGGGGCCTACAATGAGCAGTTCTTC. It encodes CASSFTSGAYNEQFF.

In nucleotides, the CDR3 is TGTGCCAGCAGCTTGACCCTAGCGGGCAATGAGCAGTTCTTC. Amino acids: CASSLTLAGNEQFF. The chain recombines TRBV7-2 with TRBJ2-1; TRBD2 matches 8 bases. The CDR3 consists of 14 residues. The germline V gene has CDR1 SGHTA and CDR2 FQGNSA. The V gene end was trimmed by 3 bases and the J gene end by 6 bases; junction bases not matched to a gene: 4.

The chain recombines TRBV7-2 with TRBJ2-1; 8 nucleotides agree with TRBD2. The CDR3 spans 11 residues. The J segment lost 12 bases and the V segment lost 5 bases, leaving 3 bases of the junction unmatched. CDR1 is SGHTA and CDR2 is FQGNSA in the germline V gene. CDR3 amino acids: CASSEGLGQFF. In DNA form, the CDR3 reads TGTGCCAGCAGCGAGGGACTAGGGCAGTTCTTC.

This clonotype was detected ten times or more. The chain recombines TRBV28 with TRBJ2-1; D uncertain. Germline V gene sequence: CDR1 MDHEN, CDR2 SYDVKM. This CDR3 is built from 16 residues. V was cut by 4 bases and J by 0 bases, with 13 bases left in between. As DNA, the CDR3 is TGTGCCAGCAGTTCCCCCGGACGCAGCTCCTACAATGAGCAGTTCTTC. It codes for CASSSPGRSSYNEQFF.

This clonotype is a singleton in its sample. This chain joins TRBV4-1 and TRBJ2-7, with 9 bases that match TRBD1. The germline CDR1 and CDR2 sequences are MGHRA and YSYEKL. This CDR3 is built from 17 residues. V shed 0 bases, J shed 3 bases, and the junction held 9 bases outside the gene matches. The CDR3 region has the DNA TGCGCCAGCAGCCAAGATTTTACTGGGACAGGGAACTACGAGCAGTACTTC. It encodes CASSQDFTGTGNYEQYF.

This clonotype has at least ten counts. In DNA, the CDR3 is TGTGCCAGCAGCTTCCTGGGAGCAACTAATGAAAAACTGTTTTTT. It translates to CASSFLGATNEKLFF. The chain joins TRBV6-1 to TRBJ1-4; no reliable D call. Germline V gene sequence: CDR1 MNHNS, CDR2 SASEGT. This CDR3 region has 15 residues. Trimming cost V 6 bases and J 0 bases, with 11 bases left between them.

This clonotype was seen many times. The chain carries TRBV20-1 and TRBJ2-5, with 8 bases that match TRBD2. J was trimmed by 3 bases and V by 0 bases; bases with no gene match: 9. Germline assignment: CDR1 DFQATT and CDR2 SNEGSKA (reference sequence). The CDR3 extends over 16 amino acids. The DNA of the CDR3 is TGCAGTGCTAGAGATATGAGCGGGAGTTCAAAAGAGACCCAGTACTTC. Its translation is CSARDMSGSSKETQYF.

V and J are TRBV29-1 and TRBJ2-1; D possibly corresponds to TRBD1 (5 bases). Trimming left V 3 bases short and J 7 bases short, with 10 bases between. The CDR3 spans 12 residues. In germline, CDR1 is SQVTM, CDR2 ANQGSEA. The CDR3 here is CSVEDNWNEQFF. The CDR3 nucleotides read TGCAGCGTTGAGGACAATTGGAATGAGCAGTTCTTC.

The sample holds a few counts of this clonotype. The chain is built from TRBV20-1 and TRBJ2-6; the match to TRBD1 covers 8 bases. CDR1 and CDR2 from the germline V gene are DFQATT and SNEGSKA (reference sequence). The CDR3 is 14 residues long. The junction had 1 base not matched to a gene; V was cut back by 4 bases and J by 2 bases. The CDR3 region is CSATQGAGANVLTF. CDR3 coding DNA: TGCAGTGCTACACAGGGGGCTGGGGCCAACGTCCTGACTTTC.